The rows below give T cell receptor beta chains drawn from one sample of a study of control samples from healthy donors and cancer patients. Produced via immunoSEQ multiplex PCR; TCRdb's table is partial and in-frame only. The table lists fewer than 200,000 clones. The sequenced sample consisted of blood. Receptor source: a woman aged 25 to 39 in good health. CDR3s include the opening cysteine and the closing phenylalanine or tryptophan. D genes are given only for firm matches.

>TRBD2|TRBV7-2|TRBJ2-1|17
CASSLGLAGLRYNEQFF
TGTGCCAGCAGCTTAGGACTAGCGGGGCTCCGCTACAATGAGCAGTTCTTC
>TRBD1|TRBV28|TRBJ1-2|13
CASSLGTDHGYTF
TGTGCCAGCAGTTTGGGGACAGACCATGGCTACACCTTC
>TRBD1|TRBV5-5|TRBJ2-6|17
CASSLGQGTSGANVLTF
TGTGCCAGCAGCCTCGGACAGGGGACCTCTGGGGCCAACGTCCTGACTTTC
>TRBD1|TRBV5-8|TRBJ2-1|15
CASSWDGTGGFEQFF
TGTGCCAGCAGCTGGGATGGGACAGGGGGCTTTGAGCAGTTCTTC
>-|TRBV27|TRBJ2-7|15
CASSLGGSVSYEQYF
TGTGCCAGCAGTTTAGGGGGTAGTGTTTCCTACGAGCAGTACTTC
>-|TRBV19|TRBJ1-1|11
CASKADVVAFF
TGTGCCAGTAAGGCGGACGTTGTGGCTTTCTTT
>-|TRBV6-6|TRBJ1-1|15
CASSYVSGAGTEAFF
TGTGCCAGCAGTTACGTTTCAGGGGCGGGGACTGAAGCTTTCTTT
>-|TRBV10-3|TRBJ2-7|13
CAISRELPYEQYF
TGTGCCATCAGTCGCGAGTTACCCTACGAGCAGTACTTC
>-|TRBV3-1/TRBV3-2|TRBJ1-2|14
CASSQDQTVRGYTF
TGTGCCAGCAGCCAAGATCAAACAGTTCGTGGCTACACCTTC
>TRBD1|TRBV29-1|TRBJ1-6|13
CSVKTGLSESLHF
TGCAGCGTCAAGACAGGGCTCTCGGAGTCCCTCCACTTT
>-|TRBV5-1|TRBJ2-7|17
CASSPMLVGASSYEQYF
TGCGCCAGCAGCCCAATGCTCGTGGGGGCCAGCTCCTACGAGCAGTACTTC
>-|TRBV12-3/TRBV12-4|TRBJ2-5|13
CASSLRVGETQYF
TGTGCCAGCAGTTTACGGGTTGGGGAGACCCAGTACTTC
>-|TRBV6-5|TRBJ2-1|16
CASSYSTPLSYNEQFF
TGTGCCAGCAGTTACTCGACCCCATTGTCCTACAATGAGCAGTTCTTC
>-|TRBV29-1|TRBJ2-5|14
CSVAVPGSQETQYF
TGCAGCGTTGCCGTTCCGGGATCTCAAGAGACCCAGTACTTC
>-|TRBV29-1|TRBJ1-1|13
CSVGGDEGTEAFF
TGCAGCGTTGGAGGGGATGAGGGCACTGAAGCTTTCTTT
>-|TRBV5-4|TRBJ1-1|16
CASTPGGGVGKTEAFF
TGTGCCAGCACGCCGGGGGGGGGCGTCGGTAAGACTGAAGCTTTCTTT
>-|TRBV2|TRBJ1-2|12
CASSERYYGYTF
TGTGCCAGCTCCGAACGGTACTATGGCTACACCTTC